This T cell receptor (beta chain) was obtained from a study of Graves' ophthalmopathy and Graves' hyperthyroidism. Findings and caveats of the study: Most clonotypes expanded in thyroid above 0.001 frequency were present in blood too.

The authors amplified TCR beta CDR3 regions, and they did so from RNA transcripts for repertoire sequencing. First-round RT-PCR with HTBI primers preceded a second-round multiplex PCR. TCRdb re-called the multiplex PCR reads through MiXCR, storing one row per CDR3 protein. The sample contains 300,000 to 400,000 distinct CDR3 sequences, about 15% of which appear only once. Stable hyperthyroidism meant no progression to ophthalmopathy within 18 months of follow-up. Included hyperthyroidism patients were aged 18 to 65 and newly diagnosed (under 2 months' duration). Someone took the PBMCs out of 9.5 to 10 ml of fresh peripheral blood. There are a few counts of this clonotype. Its antigen is undetermined. The specimen was peripheral blood. The clonotype was recovered from an adult woman with stable Graves' hyperthyroidism.

Here the CDR3 DNA reads TGCGCCAGCAGCTTGGATTGGGGTAGCGACCACGAGCAGTACTTC. Translating it yields CASSLDWGSDHEQYF. The rearrangement links TRBV5-1 to TRBJ2-7; D may be TRBD2 (5 bases). V was shortened by 0 bases and J by 5 bases, with 15 bases between the two germline ends. This CDR3 contains 15 residues. Germline CDR1 and CDR2: SGHRS and YFSETQ.